The 3 T cell receptor beta chains presented below share a single source sample, sequenced in a study of early T cells in non-severe SARS-CoV-2 infection. Each CDR3 protein gets one entry after TCRdb re-called the 5' RACE reads with MiXCR. The sample carries tens of thousands of distinct CDR3 sequences, approximately 12% recorded once. Sample: whole blood. All receptors derive from an adult who was a healthcare worker with PCR-confirmed SARS-CoV-2 infection or an uninfected control (not recorded which).

Remarks on this clonotype: A clone one base away is much larger, so this may be a read error. The V and J genes are TRBV11-2 and TRBJ2-5; the D gene is possibly TRBD1 (5 bases). V lost 2 bases to trimming and J lost 5 bases, with 6 bases between them. CDR1 and CDR2 from the germline V gene are SGHAT and FQNNGV. The CDR3 contains 12 residues. The CDR3 reads CASSLKGETQYF. The DNA for the CDR3 is TGTGCCAGCAGCTTAAAGGGGGAGACCCAGTACTTC.

This chain uses TRBV7-9 with TRBJ2-3; D uncertain. There are 12 residues in the CDR3. The germline V gene has CDR1 SEHNR and CDR2 FQNEAQ (reference sequence). V shed 5 bases and J shed 1 base, with 4 bases lying between them. The CDR3 DNA is TGTGCCAGCAGCATGGGCACAGATACGCAGTATTTT. Residues: CASSMGTDTQYF.

This chain links TRBV29-1 with TRBJ2-7; tentative D call: TRBD2 (5 bases). This CDR3 spans 13 amino acids. V was shortened by 7 bases and J by 3 bases, with 16 bases between the two germline ends. In germline, CDR1 is SQVTM, CDR2 ANQGSEA. The CDR3 loop reads CSAGSGSGYEQYF. The CDR3 coding sequence is TGCAGCGCGGGCAGTGGAAGCGGCTACGAGCAGTACTTC.